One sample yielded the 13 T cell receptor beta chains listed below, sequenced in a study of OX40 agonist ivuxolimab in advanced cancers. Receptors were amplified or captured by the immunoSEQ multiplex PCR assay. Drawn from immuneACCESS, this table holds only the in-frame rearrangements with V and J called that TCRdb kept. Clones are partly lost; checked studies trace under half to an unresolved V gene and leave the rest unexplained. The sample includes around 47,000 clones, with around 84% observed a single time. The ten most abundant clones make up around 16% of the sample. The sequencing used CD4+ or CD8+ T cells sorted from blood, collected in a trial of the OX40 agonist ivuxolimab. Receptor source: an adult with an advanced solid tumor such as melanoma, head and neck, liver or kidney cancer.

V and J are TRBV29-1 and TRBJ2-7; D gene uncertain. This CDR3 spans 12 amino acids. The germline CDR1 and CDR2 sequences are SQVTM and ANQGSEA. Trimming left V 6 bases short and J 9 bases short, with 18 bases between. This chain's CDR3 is CSVDSFRGGQYF. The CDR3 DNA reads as TGCAGCGTCGATTCCTTTCGAGGTGGGCAGTACTTC.

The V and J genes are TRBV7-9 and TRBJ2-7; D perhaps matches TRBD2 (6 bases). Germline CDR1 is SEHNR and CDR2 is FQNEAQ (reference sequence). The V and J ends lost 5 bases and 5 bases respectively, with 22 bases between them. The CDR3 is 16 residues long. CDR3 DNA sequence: TGTGCCAGCAGCCTGCCCCACGGGAGAGGGTCGGACGAGCAGTACTTC. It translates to CASSLPHGRGSDEQYF. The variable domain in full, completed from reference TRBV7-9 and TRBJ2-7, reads DTGVSQNPRHKITKRGQNVTFRCDPISEHNRLYWYRQTLGQGPEFLTYFQNEAQLEKSRLLSDRFSAERPKGSFSTLEIQRTEQGDSAMYLCASSLPHGRGSDEQYFGPGTRLTVT.

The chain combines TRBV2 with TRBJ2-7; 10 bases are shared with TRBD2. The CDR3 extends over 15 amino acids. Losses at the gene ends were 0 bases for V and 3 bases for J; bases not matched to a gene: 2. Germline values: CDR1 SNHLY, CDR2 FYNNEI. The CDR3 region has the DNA TGTGCCAGCAGTGAAGCTACTAGCGGGGTCTACGAGCAGTACTTC. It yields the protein CASSEATSGVYEQYF.

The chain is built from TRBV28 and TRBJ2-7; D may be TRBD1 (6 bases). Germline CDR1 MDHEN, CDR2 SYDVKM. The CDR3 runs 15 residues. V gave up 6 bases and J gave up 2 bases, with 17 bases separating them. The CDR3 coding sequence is TGTGCCAGCAGACCCCTGGACAGACAGGCCTACGAGCAGTACTTC. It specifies CASRPLDRQAYEQYF.

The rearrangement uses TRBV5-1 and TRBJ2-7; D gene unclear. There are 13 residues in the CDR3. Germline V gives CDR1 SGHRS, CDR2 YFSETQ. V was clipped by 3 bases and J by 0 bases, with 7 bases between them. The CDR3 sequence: CASSWADSYEQYF. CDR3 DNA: TGCGCCAGCAGCTGGGCAGACTCCTACGAGCAGTACTTC.

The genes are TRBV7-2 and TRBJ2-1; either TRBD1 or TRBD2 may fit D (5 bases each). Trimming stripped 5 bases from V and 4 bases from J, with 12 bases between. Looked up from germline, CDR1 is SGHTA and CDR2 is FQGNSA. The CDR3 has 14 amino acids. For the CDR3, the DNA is TGTGCCAGCAGCCCCGTTGGGGGTTACAATGAGCAGTTCTTC. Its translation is CASSPVGGYNEQFF.

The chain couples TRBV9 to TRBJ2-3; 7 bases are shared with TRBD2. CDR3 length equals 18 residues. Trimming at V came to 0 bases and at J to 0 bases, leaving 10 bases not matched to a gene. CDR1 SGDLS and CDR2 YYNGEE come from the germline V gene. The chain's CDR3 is CASSVARGGFSSTDTQYF. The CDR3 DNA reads TGTGCCAGCAGCGTAGCTCGCGGGGGATTTTCTAGCACAGATACGCAGTATTTT.

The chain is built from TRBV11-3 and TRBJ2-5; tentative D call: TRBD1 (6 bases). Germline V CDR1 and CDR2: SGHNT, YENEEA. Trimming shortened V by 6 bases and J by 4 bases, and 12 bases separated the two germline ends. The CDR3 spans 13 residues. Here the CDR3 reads CASRLRGLETQYF. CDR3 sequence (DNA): TGTGCCAGCAGGCTCAGGGGATTAGAGACCCAGTACTTC.

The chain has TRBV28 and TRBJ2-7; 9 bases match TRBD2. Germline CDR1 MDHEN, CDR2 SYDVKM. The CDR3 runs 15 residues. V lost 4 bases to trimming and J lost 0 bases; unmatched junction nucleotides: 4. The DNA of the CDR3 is TGTGCCAGCAGTTCTAGCGGGATCCACTCCTACGAGCAGTACTTC. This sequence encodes CASSSSGIHSYEQYF.

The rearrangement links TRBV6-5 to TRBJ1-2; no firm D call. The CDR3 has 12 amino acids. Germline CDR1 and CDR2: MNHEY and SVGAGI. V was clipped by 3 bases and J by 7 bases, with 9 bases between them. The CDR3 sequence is CASSYVRSGYTF. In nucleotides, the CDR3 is TGTGCCAGCAGTTATGTGAGGAGTGGCTACACCTTC.

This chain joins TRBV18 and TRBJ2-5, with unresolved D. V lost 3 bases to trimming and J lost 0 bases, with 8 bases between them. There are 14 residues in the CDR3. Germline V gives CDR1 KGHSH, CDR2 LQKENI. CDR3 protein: CASSPNRNQETQYF. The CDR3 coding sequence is TGTGCCAGCTCACCCAACCGCAACCAAGAGACCCAGTACTTC.

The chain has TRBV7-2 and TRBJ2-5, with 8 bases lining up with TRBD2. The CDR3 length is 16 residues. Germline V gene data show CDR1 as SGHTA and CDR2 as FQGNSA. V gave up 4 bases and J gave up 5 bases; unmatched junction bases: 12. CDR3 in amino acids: CASSSPSGLAGETQYF. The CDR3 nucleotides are TGTGCCAGCAGCTCCCCCAGCGGACTAGCCGGCGAGACCCAGTACTTC.

The CDR3 DNA reads as TGTGCCAGCAGTTTAGTCAGGGATCGCGTAGAGACCCAGTACTTC. It translates to CASSLVRDRVETQYF. This rearrangement joins TRBV27 to TRBJ2-5; tentatively, D is TRBD1 (5 bases). The CDR3 runs to 15 residues. Trimming removed 2 bases from V and 4 bases from J, with 14 bases in between. Germline lookup yields CDR1 MNHEY and CDR2 SMNVEV (reference sequence).